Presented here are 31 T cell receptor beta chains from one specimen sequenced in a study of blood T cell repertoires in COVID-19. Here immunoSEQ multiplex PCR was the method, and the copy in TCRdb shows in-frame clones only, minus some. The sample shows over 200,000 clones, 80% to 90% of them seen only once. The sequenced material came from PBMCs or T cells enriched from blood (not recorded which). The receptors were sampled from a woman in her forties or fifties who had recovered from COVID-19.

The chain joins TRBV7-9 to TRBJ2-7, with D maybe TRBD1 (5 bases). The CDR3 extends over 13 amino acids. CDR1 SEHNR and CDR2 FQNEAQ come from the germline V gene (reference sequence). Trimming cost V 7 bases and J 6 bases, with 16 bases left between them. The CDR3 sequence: CASNAGIRGEQYF. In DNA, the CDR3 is TGTGCCAGCAATGCAGGCATTAGGGGCGAGCAGTACTTC. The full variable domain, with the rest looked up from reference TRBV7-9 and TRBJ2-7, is DTGVSQNPRHKITKRGQNVTFRCDPISEHNRLYWYRQTLGQGPEFLTYFQNEAQLEKSRLLSDRFSAERPKGSFSTLEIQRTEQGDSAMYLCASNAGIRGEQYFGPGTRLTVT.

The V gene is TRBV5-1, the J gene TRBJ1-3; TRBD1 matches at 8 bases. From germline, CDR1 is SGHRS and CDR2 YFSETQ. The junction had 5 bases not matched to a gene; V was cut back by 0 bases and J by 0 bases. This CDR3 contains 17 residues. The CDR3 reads CASSLGDRLISGNTIYF. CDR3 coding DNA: TGCGCCAGCAGCTTGGGGGACAGGCTGATCTCTGGAAACACCATATATTTT.

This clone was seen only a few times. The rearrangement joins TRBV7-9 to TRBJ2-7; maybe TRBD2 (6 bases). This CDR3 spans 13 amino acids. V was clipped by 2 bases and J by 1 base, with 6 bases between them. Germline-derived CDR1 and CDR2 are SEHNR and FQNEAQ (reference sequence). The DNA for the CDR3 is TGTGCCAGCAGCTTAAGCGGGTCCTACGAGCAGTACTTC. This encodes CASSLSGSYEQYF.

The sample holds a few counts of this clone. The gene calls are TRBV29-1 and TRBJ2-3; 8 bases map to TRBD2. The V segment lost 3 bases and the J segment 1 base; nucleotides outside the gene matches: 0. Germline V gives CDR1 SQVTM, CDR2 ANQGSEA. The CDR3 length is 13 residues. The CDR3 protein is CSVETSGTDTQYF. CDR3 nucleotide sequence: TGCAGCGTTGAGACTAGCGGCACAGATACGCAGTATTTT.

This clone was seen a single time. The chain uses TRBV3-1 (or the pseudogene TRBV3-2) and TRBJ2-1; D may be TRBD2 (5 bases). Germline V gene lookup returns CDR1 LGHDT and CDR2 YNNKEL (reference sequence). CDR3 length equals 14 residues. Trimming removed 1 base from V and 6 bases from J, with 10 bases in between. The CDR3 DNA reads TGTGCCAGCAGCCAAGTGGCTAGCTCCAATGAGCAGTTCTTC. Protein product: CASSQVASSNEQFF.

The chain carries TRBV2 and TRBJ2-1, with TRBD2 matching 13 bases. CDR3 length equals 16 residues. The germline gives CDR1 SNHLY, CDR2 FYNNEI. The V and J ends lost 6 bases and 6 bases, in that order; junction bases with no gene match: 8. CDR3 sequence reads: CASSSKGTSGTNEQFF. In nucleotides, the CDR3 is TGTGCCAGCAGCTCTAAAGGGACTAGCGGGACCAATGAGCAGTTCTTC.

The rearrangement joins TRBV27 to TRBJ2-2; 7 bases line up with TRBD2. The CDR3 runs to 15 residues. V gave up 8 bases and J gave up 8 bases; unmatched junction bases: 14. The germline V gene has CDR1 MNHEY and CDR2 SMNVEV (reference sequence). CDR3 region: CASGEGTQLSGELFF. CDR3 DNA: TGTGCCAGCGGGGAGGGGACCCAACTATCGGGGGAGCTGTTTTTT.

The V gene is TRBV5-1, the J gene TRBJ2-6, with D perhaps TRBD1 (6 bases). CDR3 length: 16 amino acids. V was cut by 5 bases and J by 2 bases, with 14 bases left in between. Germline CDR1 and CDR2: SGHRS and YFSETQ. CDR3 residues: CASSHQQGAGANVLTF. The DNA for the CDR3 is TGCGCCAGCAGTCATCAACAGGGTGCTGGGGCCAACGTCCTGACTTTC.

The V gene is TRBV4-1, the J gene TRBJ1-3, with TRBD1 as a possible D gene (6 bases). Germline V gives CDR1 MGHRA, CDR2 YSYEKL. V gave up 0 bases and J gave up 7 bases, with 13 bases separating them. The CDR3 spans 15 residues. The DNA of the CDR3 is TGCGCCAGCAGCCAAGAAGGGGGGGTTAGGAACACCATATATTTT. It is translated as CASSQEGGVRNTIYF.

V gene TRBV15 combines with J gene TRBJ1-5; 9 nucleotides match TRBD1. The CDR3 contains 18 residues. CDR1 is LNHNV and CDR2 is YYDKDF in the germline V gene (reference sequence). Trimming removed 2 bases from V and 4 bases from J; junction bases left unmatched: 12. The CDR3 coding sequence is TGTGCCACCAGCAGACCCGGGACAGGGTTGCGGTGGAATCAGCCCCAGCATTTT. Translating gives CATSRPGTGLRWNQPQHF.

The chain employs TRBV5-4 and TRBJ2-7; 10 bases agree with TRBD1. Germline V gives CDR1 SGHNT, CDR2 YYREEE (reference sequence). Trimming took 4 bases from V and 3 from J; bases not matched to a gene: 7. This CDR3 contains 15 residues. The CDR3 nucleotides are TGTGCCAGCAGCGTACCGACAGGGGGCAACTACGAGCAGTACTTC. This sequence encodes CASSVPTGGNYEQYF.

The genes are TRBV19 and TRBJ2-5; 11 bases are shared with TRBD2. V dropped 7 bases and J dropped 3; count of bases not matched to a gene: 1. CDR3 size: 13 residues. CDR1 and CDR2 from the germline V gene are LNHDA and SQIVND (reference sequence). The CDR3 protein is CASKLAGEETQYF. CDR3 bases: TGTGCCAGTAAACTAGCGGGAGAAGAGACCCAGTACTTC.

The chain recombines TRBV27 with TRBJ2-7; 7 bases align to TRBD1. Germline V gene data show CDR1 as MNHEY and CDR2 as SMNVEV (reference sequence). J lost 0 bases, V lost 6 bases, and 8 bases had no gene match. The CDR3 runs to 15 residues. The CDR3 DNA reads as TGTGCCAGCAGGCGGAAACAGGGGCACTCCTACGAGCAGTACTTC. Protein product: CASRRKQGHSYEQYF.

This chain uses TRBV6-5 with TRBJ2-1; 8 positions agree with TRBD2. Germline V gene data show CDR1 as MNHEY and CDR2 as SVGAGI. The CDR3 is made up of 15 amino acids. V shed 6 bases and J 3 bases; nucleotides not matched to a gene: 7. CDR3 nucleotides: TGTGCCAGCAGCTATACTAGCGGAGGCTACAATGAGCAGTTCTTC. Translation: CASSYTSGGYNEQFF.

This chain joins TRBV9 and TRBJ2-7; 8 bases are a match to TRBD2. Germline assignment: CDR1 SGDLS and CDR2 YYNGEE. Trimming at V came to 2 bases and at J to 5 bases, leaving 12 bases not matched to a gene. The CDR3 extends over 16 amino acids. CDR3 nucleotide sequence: TGTGCCAGCAGCGTGGGGGCTAGCGGGCTCGGCGACGAGCAGTACTTC. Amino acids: CASSVGASGLGDEQYF.

CDR3 amino acids: CASSFLRTVSSYNEQFF. CDR3 nucleotides: TGTGCCAGCAGCTTCCTCAGGACTGTGAGCTCCTACAATGAGCAGTTCTTC. The chain links TRBV5-6 to TRBJ2-1, with D possibly being TRBD2 (5 bases). The CDR3 contains 17 residues. Germline V CDR1 and CDR2: SGHDT, YYEEEE. Trimming shortened V by 2 bases and J by 0 bases, and 15 bases separated the two germline ends.

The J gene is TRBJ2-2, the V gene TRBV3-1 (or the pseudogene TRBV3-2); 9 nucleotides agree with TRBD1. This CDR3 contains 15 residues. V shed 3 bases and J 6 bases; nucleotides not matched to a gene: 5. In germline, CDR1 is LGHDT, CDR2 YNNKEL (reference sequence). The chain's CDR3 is CASSQNRGRAGELFF. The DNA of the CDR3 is TGTGCCAGCAGCCAGAACAGGGGGCGCGCCGGGGAGCTGTTTTTT.

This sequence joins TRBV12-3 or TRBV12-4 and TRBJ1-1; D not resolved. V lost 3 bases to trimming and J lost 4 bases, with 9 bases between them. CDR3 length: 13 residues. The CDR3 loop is CASSFYRGTEAFF. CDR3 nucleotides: TGTGCCAGCAGTTTTTATCGGGGCACTGAAGCTTTCTTT.

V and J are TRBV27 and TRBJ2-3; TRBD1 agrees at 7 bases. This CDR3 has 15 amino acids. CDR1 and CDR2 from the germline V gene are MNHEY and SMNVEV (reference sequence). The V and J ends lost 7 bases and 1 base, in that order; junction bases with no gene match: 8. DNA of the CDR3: TGTGCCAGCATCGAAGGAACAGGGGGCACAGATACGCAGTATTTT. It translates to CASIEGTGGTDTQYF.

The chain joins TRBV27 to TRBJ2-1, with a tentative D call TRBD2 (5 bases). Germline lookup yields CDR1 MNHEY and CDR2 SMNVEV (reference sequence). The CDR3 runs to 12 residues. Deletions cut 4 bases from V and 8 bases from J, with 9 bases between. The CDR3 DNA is TGTGCCAGCAGTTCTGACGGGGATGAGCAGTTCTTC. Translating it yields CASSSDGDEQFF.

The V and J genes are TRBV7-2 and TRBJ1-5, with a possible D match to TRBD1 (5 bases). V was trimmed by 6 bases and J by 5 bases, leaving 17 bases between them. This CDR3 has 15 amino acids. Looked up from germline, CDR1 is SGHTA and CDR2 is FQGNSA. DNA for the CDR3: TGTGCCAGCAGTCTGTGGAGGGGCGCGGATCAGCCCCAGCATTTT. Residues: CASSLWRGADQPQHF.

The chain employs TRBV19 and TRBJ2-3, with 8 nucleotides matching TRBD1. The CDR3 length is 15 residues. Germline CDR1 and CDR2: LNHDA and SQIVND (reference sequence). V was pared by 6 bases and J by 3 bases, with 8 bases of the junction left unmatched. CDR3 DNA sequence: TGTGCCAGTAGCCAAAGACAGGGGAGAACAGATACGCAGTATTTT. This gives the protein CASSQRQGRTDTQYF. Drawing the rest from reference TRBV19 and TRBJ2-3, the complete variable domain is DGGITQSPKYLFRKEGQNVTLSCEQNLNHDAMYWYRQDPGQGLRLIYYSQIVNDFQKGDIAEGYSVSREKKESFPLTVTSAQKNPTAFYLCASSQRQGRTDTQYFGPGTRLTVL.

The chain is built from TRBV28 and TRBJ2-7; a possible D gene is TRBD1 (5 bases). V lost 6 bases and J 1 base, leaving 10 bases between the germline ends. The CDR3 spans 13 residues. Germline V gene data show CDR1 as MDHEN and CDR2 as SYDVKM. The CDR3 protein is CASRKDKSYEQYF. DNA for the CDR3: TGTGCCAGCAGAAAGGACAAATCCTACGAGCAGTACTTC.

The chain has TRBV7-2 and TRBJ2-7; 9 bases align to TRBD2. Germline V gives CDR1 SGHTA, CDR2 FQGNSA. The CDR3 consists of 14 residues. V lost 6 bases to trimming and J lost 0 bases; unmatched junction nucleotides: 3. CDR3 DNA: TGTGCCAGCAGGACTAGCGGCCTCTCCTACGAGCAGTACTTC. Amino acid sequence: CASRTSGLSYEQYF.

The CDR3 nucleotides are TGTGCCAGCCGGGGAGGGGACATCTACGAGCAGTACTTC. This translates into CASRGGDIYEQYF. The rearrangement uses TRBV6-6 and TRBJ2-7; D might be TRBD2 (7 bases). The CDR3 consists of 13 residues. The V end was cut by 8 bases, the J end by 3 bases, with 14 bases between. Germline V gives CDR1 MNHNY, CDR2 SVGAGI (reference sequence).

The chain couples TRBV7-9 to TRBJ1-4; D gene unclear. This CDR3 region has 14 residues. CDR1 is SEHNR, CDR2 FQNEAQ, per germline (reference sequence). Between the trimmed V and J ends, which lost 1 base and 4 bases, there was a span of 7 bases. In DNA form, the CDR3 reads TGTGCCAGCAGCTTAGAACCCAGTAATGAAAAACTGTTTTTT. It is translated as CASSLEPSNEKLFF.

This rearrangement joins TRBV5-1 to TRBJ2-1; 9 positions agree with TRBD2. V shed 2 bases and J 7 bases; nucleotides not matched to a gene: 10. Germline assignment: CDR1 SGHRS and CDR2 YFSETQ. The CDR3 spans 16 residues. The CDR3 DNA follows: TGCGCCAGCAGCTTTCCGGTTAGCGGGAGCCCAAATGAGCAGTTCTTC. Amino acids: CASSFPVSGSPNEQFF.

CDR3 amino acids: CASSLDSSNYGYTF. CDR3 sequence (DNA): TGTGCCAGCAGCTTAGACTCCTCTAACTATGGCTACACCTTC. The V and J genes are TRBV5-4 and TRBJ1-2, with D hard to call. CDR1 and CDR2 from the germline V gene are SGHNT and YYREEE (reference sequence). This CDR3 has 14 residues. Trimming removed 2 bases from V and 0 bases from J, with 8 bases in between. Complete variable domain (other parts from reference TRBV5-4 and TRBJ1-2): ETGVTQSPTHLIKTRGQQVTLRCSSQSGHNTVSWYQQALGQGPQFIFQYYREEENGRGNFPPRFSGLQFPNYSSELNVNALELDDSALYLCASSLDSSNYGYTFGSGTRLTVV.

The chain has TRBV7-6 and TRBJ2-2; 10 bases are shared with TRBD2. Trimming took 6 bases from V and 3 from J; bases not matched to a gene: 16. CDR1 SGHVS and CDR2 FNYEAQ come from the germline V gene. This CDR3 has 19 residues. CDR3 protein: CASRTSPLPSGRYTGELFF. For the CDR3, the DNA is TGTGCCAGCAGAACTTCCCCTCTCCCTAGCGGGAGATACACCGGGGAGCTGTTTTTT.

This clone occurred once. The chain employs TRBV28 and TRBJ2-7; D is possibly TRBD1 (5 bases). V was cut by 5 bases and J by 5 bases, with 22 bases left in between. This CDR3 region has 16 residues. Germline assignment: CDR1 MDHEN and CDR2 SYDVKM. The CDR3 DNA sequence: TGTGCCAGCAGTCCGGTGGACAAGACTTTAGGGGACGAGCAGTACTTC. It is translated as CASSPVDKTLGDEQYF.

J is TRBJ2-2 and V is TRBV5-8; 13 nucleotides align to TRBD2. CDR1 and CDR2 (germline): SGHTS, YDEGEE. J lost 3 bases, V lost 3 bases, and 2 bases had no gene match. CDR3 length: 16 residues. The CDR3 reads CASSWGLAGYTGELFF. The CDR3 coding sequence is TGTGCCAGCAGCTGGGGACTAGCGGGATACACCGGGGAGCTGTTTTTT. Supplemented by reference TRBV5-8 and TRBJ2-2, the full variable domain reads EAGVTQSPTHLIKTRGQQATLRCSPISGHTSVYWYQQALGLGLQFLLWYDEGEERNRGNFPPRFSGRQFPNYSSELNVNALELEDSALYLCASSWGLAGYTGELFFGEGSRLTVL.